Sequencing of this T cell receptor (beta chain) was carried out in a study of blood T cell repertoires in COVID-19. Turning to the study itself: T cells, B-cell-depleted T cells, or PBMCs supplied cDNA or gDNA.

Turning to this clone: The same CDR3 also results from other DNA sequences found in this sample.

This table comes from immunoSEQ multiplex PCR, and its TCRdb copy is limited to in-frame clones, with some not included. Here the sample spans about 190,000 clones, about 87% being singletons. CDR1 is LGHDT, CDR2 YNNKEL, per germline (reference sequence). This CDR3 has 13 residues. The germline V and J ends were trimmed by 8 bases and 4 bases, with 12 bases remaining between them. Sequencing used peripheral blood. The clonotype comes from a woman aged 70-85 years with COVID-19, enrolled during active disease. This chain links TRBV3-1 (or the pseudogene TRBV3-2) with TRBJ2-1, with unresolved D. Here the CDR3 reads CASGPPIYNEQFF. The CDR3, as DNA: TGTGCCAGCGGGCCGCCCATATACAATGAGCAGTTCTTC.